This TCR beta chain is drawn from a study of control samples from healthy donors and cancer patients. Per germline, CDR1 SGHRS and CDR2 YFSETQ. Trimming took 0 bases from V and 3 from J, leaving 15 bases between them. This CDR3 has 16 amino acids. Some clones are missing from TCRdb's copy, which holds only in-frame ones; the method was immunoSEQ multiplex PCR. The table lists 130,000 or so clones, about 89% of them singletons, with 30% to 50% in the top ten. V usage is TRBV5-1 and J usage is TRBJ1-1; D is perhaps TRBD1 (6 bases). This sequence was found in a man aged 50-60 years in good health. The specimen was blood. The CDR3 DNA reads TGCGCCAGCAGCTTGGCGGGGGGCGCTGGGTACACTGAAGCTTTCTTT. Its protein is CASSLAGGAGYTEAFF. The full variable domain, completed using reference TRBV5-1 and TRBJ1-1, is KAGVTQTPRYLIKTRGQQVTLSCSPISGHRSVSWYQQTPGQGLQFLFEYFSETQRNKGNFPGRFSGRQFSNSRSEMNVSTLELGDSALYLCASSLAGGAGYTEAFFGQGTRLTVV.